The source of this T cell receptor beta chain is a study of cytomegalovirus exposure and HLA in healthy donors. Points from the study as a whole: Segments of the TCR beta V type were, in most cases, productive about 87% or about 30% of the time in an earlier analysis.

The CDR3 totals 20 residues. CDR1 and CDR2 from the germline V gene are MDHEN and SYDVKM. The ends were cut back, 3 bases at V and 0 bases at J, with 24 bases in the middle. Both 60 Vbeta primers and 13 Jbeta primers went into the PCR. TCRdb keeps only in-frame clones here, not all; method: immunoSEQ multiplex PCR. The sample has under 200,000 clones, about 78% seen once. This clone was seen once. Antigen specificity is unknown. This CDR3 is also generated by other DNA sequences in the sample. The sequenced material came from PBMCs. The receptor was derived from a man aged 55 to 70 in good health and CMV-seronegative. The chain joins TRBV28 to TRBJ1-5, with a tentative D call TRBD1 (6 bases). CDR3 DNA sequence: TGTGCCAGCAGTTTGTTACTAACCATTTCCGGGACACCTAGCAATCAGCCCCAGCATTTT. Translating gives CASSLLLTISGTPSNQPQHF. Looking up the rest from reference TRBV28 and TRBJ1-5 gives the full variable domain: DVKVTQSSRYLVKRTGEKVFLECVQDMDHENMFWYRQDPGLGLRLIYFSYDVKMKEKGDIPEGYSVSREKKERFSLILESASTNQTSMYLCASSLLLTISGTPSNQPQHFGDGTRLSIL.